These 13 T cell receptor beta chains were all obtained from the same sample, sequenced in a study of blood T cell repertoires in COVID-19. Profiled with immunoSEQ multiplex PCR; TCRdb holds only in-frame clones, not every one. The repertoire includes about 240,000 clones, about 89% of them detected once, and roughly 10% sits in the top ten. Sequencing was performed on PBMCs or T cells enriched from blood (not recorded which). These receptors were obtained from a man aged 35 to 55 who had recovered from COVID-19.

This clone was recorded once. The chain is built from TRBV14 and TRBJ2-3, with D perhaps TRBD2 (5 bases). Between the trimmed V and J ends, which lost 0 bases and 5 bases, there was a span of 12 bases. The CDR3 consists of 15 residues. Germline loops: CDR1 SGHDN, CDR2 FVKESK. The CDR3 loop reads CASSQDIFRGDTQYF. CDR3 coding DNA: TGTGCCAGCAGCCAAGATATTTTCCGGGGAGATACGCAGTATTTT.

Here the CDR3 DNA reads TGCGCCAGCAGCTCGGGACAGGGGAACTATGGCTACACCTTC. Its translation is CASSSGQGNYGYTF. The chain employs TRBV5-1 and TRBJ1-2; 10 nucleotides match TRBD1. The CDR3 consists of 14 residues. V gave up 3 bases and J gave up 2 bases; unmatched junction bases: 1. Germline V gives CDR1 SGHRS, CDR2 YFSETQ.

The chain has TRBV5-1 and TRBJ1-5; D remains ambiguous. Trimming pared 0 bases from V and 0 bases from J, leaving 16 bases between. Germline CDR1 SGHRS, CDR2 YFSETQ. The CDR3 length is 18 residues. The DNA of the CDR3 is TGCGCCAGCAGCTTGGGCCCCTGGCCCCCTGATAGCAATCAGCCCCAGCATTTT. Protein sequence: CASSLGPWPPDSNQPQHF.

The chain couples TRBV3-1 (or the pseudogene TRBV3-2) to TRBJ2-3; 10 bases map to TRBD2. Germline V gene data show CDR1 as LGHDT and CDR2 as YNNKEL (reference sequence). Trimming removed 1 base from V and 4 bases from J; junction bases left unmatched: 8. The CDR3 has 17 amino acids. The CDR3 DNA reads as TGTGCCAGCAGCCAAGCTCCTAGCGGGAGTGGCCCAGATACGCAGTATTTT. It is translated as CASSQAPSGSGPDTQYF.

Note on this clone: The junction differs from germline at one of its ends, possibly a read error. Other DNA sequences of this sample code for an identical CDR3. The chain combines TRBV12-3 or TRBV12-4 with TRBJ1-1; D ambiguous. This CDR3 has 12 amino acids. Here the CDR3 reads CASSFGQTEAFF. CDR3 DNA sequence: TGCGCCAGCAGTTTCGGTCAAACTGAAGCTTTCTTT.

The rearrangement uses TRBV7-9 and TRBJ2-6, with D possibly being TRBD2 (6 bases). The CDR3 covers 16 residues. V was cut by 3 bases and J by 0 bases, with 9 bases left in between. The germline gives CDR1 SEHNR, CDR2 FQNEAQ (reference sequence). CDR3: CASSFRGSSGANVLTF. The CDR3 DNA follows: TGTGCCAGCAGCTTCCGGGGGAGCTCTGGGGCCAACGTCCTGACTTTC.

The rearrangement joins TRBV9 to TRBJ1-1; the D is unclear. Trimming stripped 0 bases from V and 1 base from J, with 10 bases between. The germline V gene encodes CDR1 SGDLS and CDR2 YYNGEE. CDR3 length: 15 residues. This CDR3 is CASSVAMIPNTEAFF. CDR3 in DNA: TGTGCCAGCAGCGTAGCTATGATCCCGAACACTGAAGCTTTCTTT. Variable domain in full (rest from reference TRBV9 and TRBJ1-1): DSGVTQTPKHLITATGQRVTLRCSPRSGDLSVYWYQQSLDQGLQFLIQYYNGEERAKGNILERFSAQQFPDLHSELNLSSLELGDSALYFCASSVAMIPNTEAFFGQGTRLTVV.

The chain carries TRBV5-4 and TRBJ2-3, with TRBD2 matching over 10 bases. CDR1 is SGHNT, CDR2 YYREEE, per germline (reference sequence). V lost 1 base and J lost 5; bases outside the gene matches: 4. The CDR3 sequence is 15 residues long. The CDR3 nucleotides are TGTGCCAGCAGCTTGCCTAGCGGGAGTAGAGATACGCAGTATTTT. Protein: CASSLPSGSRDTQYF.

This rearrangement joins TRBV7-2 to TRBJ2-7, with 12 bases that match TRBD2. Trimming took 0 bases from V and 2 from J; bases not matched to a gene: 5. Germline V gene sequence: CDR1 SGHTA, CDR2 FQGNSA. CDR3 size: 17 residues. CDR3: CASSLALRLAGAYEQYF. In DNA form, the CDR3 reads TGTGCCAGCAGCTTAGCCCTTCGACTAGCGGGAGCCTACGAGCAGTACTTC.

This clone was seen a single time. At the DNA level, this CDR3 is encoded by other sequences in the same sample as well. J is TRBJ2-7 and V is TRBV7-9; D is undetermined. With 3 bases removed from V and 3 bases from J, the gap between germline ends came to 6 bases. CDR1 SEHNR and CDR2 FQNEAQ come from the germline V gene (reference sequence). CDR3 length: 12 residues. CDR3 amino acids: CASSLRGYEQYF. CDR3 bases: TGTGCCAGCAGCTTGAGAGGCTACGAGCAGTACTTC. The variable domain in full, completed from reference TRBV7-9 and TRBJ2-7, reads DTGVSQNPRHKITKRGQNVTFRCDPISEHNRLYWYRQTLGQGPEFLTYFQNEAQLEKSRLLSDRFSAERPKGSFSTLEIQRTEQGDSAMYLCASSLRGYEQYFGPGTRLTVT.

This chain links TRBV4-3 with TRBJ2-5; TRBD2 agrees at 7 bases. The CDR3 length is 16 residues. Per the germline V gene, CDR1 is LGHNA and CDR2 is YSLEER. J lost 3 bases, V lost 0 bases, and 7 bases had no gene match. The CDR3 protein is CASSQDLAGVEETQYF. Written as DNA, the CDR3 is TGCGCCAGCAGCCAAGATCTGGCGGGAGTAGAAGAGACCCAGTACTTC.

This clone was observed once. This sequence joins TRBV6-6 and TRBJ2-2; 10 bases agree with TRBD1. Trimming removed 5 bases from V and 5 bases from J; junction bases left unmatched: 5. Germline V CDR1 and CDR2: MNHNY, SVGAGI (reference sequence). The CDR3 consists of 15 residues. The CDR3 nucleotides are TGTGCCAGCAGTCCCGGACAGGGGGGAACCGGGGAGCTGTTTTTT. Amino acid sequence: CASSPGQGGTGELFF.

CDR3 region: CAEETGSSGNTIYF. The CDR3 DNA is TGTGCCGAAGAGACAGGGAGCTCTGGAAACACCATATATTTT. The chain recombines TRBV30 with TRBJ1-3, with 7 nucleotides matching TRBD1. The CDR3 covers 14 residues. V was pared by 8 bases and J by 0 bases, with 7 bases of the junction left unmatched. Germline V gene lookup returns CDR1 GTSNPN and CDR2 SVGIG (reference sequence).